These 26 T cell receptor beta chains share one sample of origin, sequenced in a study of shared clonotypes between healthy human individuals. Repertoires were generated with immunoSEQ multiplex PCR, while TCRdb's copy carries only in-frame clones and drops some. The table shows roughly 2,000,000 clones, with about 95% occurring only once. It was CD45RO-negative cells, positively selected for CCR7, that made up naive CD8 cells, with terminally differentiated effector memory CD45RA+ cells excluded. What was sequenced was naive CD8+ T cells sorted from blood. These receptors all stem from a man between 18 and 35 years old in good health.

The V and J genes are TRBV27 and TRBJ1-6; D is undetermined. Germline V gene sequence: CDR1 MNHEY, CDR2 SMNVEV (reference sequence). This CDR3 has 11 residues. Trimming took 11 bases from V and 14 from J, leaving 16 bases between them. CDR3 region: CAPGRDGALHF. CDR3 coding DNA: TGTGCCCCCGGAAGGGATGGGGCCCTCCACTTT.

The rearrangement links TRBV7-9 to TRBJ1-4; 9 nucleotides match TRBD1. CDR1 and CDR2 from the germline V gene are SEHNR and FQNEAQ (reference sequence). The CDR3 extends over 16 amino acids. J was trimmed by 2 bases and V by 5 bases; bases with no gene match: 6. The CDR3 DNA is TGTGCCAGCAGCCGGACAGGGGAGGGCACTAATGAAAAACTGTTTTTT. It specifies CASSRTGEGTNEKLFF.

In this sample, this clone turned up once. Other DNA variants within this sample encode the same CDR3. J is TRBJ2-3 and V is TRBV7-6; tentative D call: TRBD2 (6 bases). V was cut by 1 base and J by 5 bases, with 10 bases left in between. In germline, CDR1 is SGHVS, CDR2 FNYEAQ. This CDR3 contains 14 residues. CDR3 nucleotide sequence: TGTGCCAGCAGCTTAGAAGCCGGGGGAGATACGCAGTATTTT. This gives the protein CASSLEAGGDTQYF.

The J gene is TRBJ1-1, the V gene TRBV9, with D tentatively TRBD1 (6 bases). Trimming removed 3 bases from V and 6 bases from J, with 9 bases in between. The CDR3 is 12 amino acids. Germline loops: CDR1 SGDLS, CDR2 YYNGEE. The CDR3 loop reads CASSEGGAEAFF. The CDR3 DNA reads TGTGCCAGCAGCGAAGGGGGGGCTGAAGCTTTCTTT.

V is TRBV6-1 and J is TRBJ2-2, with 9 nucleotides matching TRBD2. Germline V gene data show CDR1 as MNHNS and CDR2 as SASEGT. V was clipped by 3 bases and J by 3 bases; unmatched bases: 5. There are 16 residues in the CDR3. The CDR3 is CASSESGGFYTGELFF. CDR3 coding DNA: TGTGCCAGCAGTGAGAGCGGGGGGTTCTACACCGGGGAGCTGTTTTTT.

CDR3 DNA sequence: TGCGCCAGCAATCATCTCGGGACAGGGAACGCAGATACGCAGTATTTT. Translating it yields CASNHLGTGNADTQYF. The chain joins TRBV10-2 to TRBJ2-3, with 9 bases aligning to TRBD1. CDR3 length: 16 residues. CDR1 WSHSY and CDR2 SAAADI come from the germline V gene. The J segment lost 4 bases and the V segment lost 7 bases, leaving 12 bases of the junction unmatched.

CDR3 DNA sequence: TGCGCCAGCAGCTTGTTAAGGGGCCTCTATGGCTACACCTTC. Translated: CASSLLRGLYGYTF. This chain links TRBV5-1 with TRBJ1-2, with D perhaps matching TRBD1 (5 bases). From germline, CDR1 is SGHRS and CDR2 YFSETQ. The CDR3 totals 14 residues. Trimming removed 1 base from V and 4 bases from J, with 11 bases in between.

The chain joins TRBV10-3 to TRBJ2-7; D not resolved. CDR3 length: 12 amino acids. V was pared by 10 bases and J by 0 bases, with 10 bases between. The germline V gene encodes CDR1 ENHRY and CDR2 SYGVKD. The CDR3 loop reads CATTGSSYEQYF. The CDR3 region has the DNA TGTGCCACCACGGGCAGCTCCTACGAGCAGTACTTC.

CDR3: CASNLVRGELFF. CDR3 nucleotides: TGTGCCAGCAACCTAGTCCGGGGGGAGCTGTTTTTT. The gene calls are TRBV13 and TRBJ2-2; no firm D call. Germline V gene data show CDR1 as PRHDT and CDR2 as FYEKMQ (reference sequence). This CDR3 comprises 12 residues. Trimming cost V 7 bases and J 8 bases, with 11 bases left between them. The whole variable domain, remainder taken from reference TRBV13 and TRBJ2-2, is AAGVIQSPRHLIKEKRETATLKCYPIPRHDTVYWYQQGPGQDPQFLISFYEKMQSDKGSIPDRFSAQQFSDYHSELNMSSLELGDSALYFCASNLVRGELFFGEGSRLTVL.

The gene calls are TRBV11-1 and TRBJ2-2; D is unresolved. The CDR3 has 16 amino acids. The V gene lost 5 bases and the J gene lost 2 bases, with 15 bases spanning the gap. Looked up from germline, CDR1 is SGHAT and CDR2 is FQDESV (reference sequence). In DNA, the CDR3 is TGTGCCAGCAGCCCCCCGCTTAAGGCTAACACCGGGGAGCTGTTTTTT. Translated: CASSPPLKANTGELFF.

The rearrangement joins TRBV6-1 to TRBJ1-2; TRBD1 might be the D (6 bases). V lost 2 bases to trimming and J lost 3 bases, with 10 bases between them. The CDR3 spans 14 residues. Germline values: CDR1 MNHNS, CDR2 SASEGT. The CDR3 DNA sequence: TGTGCCAGCAGTGAAACATACAGGGACTATGGCTACACCTTC. Translating gives CASSETYRDYGYTF.

V and J are TRBV19 and TRBJ1-3; no reliable D call. V lost 6 bases, J lost 8 bases, and 14 bases lay in between. The CDR3 totals 13 residues. Germline V gene sequence: CDR1 LNHDA, CDR2 SQIVND (reference sequence). CDR3 sequence: CASSEDPGDTIYF. CDR3 in DNA: TGTGCCAGTAGCGAAGACCCGGGAGACACCATATATTTT. Combining the CDR3 with reference TRBV19 and TRBJ1-3 gives the whole variable domain DGGITQSPKYLFRKEGQNVTLSCEQNLNHDAMYWYRQDPGQGLRLIYYSQIVNDFQKGDIAEGYSVSREKKESFPLTVTSAQKNPTAFYLCASSEDPGDTIYFGEGSWLTVV.

This rearrangement joins TRBV27 to TRBJ2-3; the match to TRBD1 covers 8 bases. Germline CDR1 reads MNHEY; CDR2 reads SMNVEV (reference sequence). V shed 3 bases, J shed 1 base, and the junction held 6 bases outside the gene matches. This CDR3 comprises 16 residues. The CDR3 bases are TGTGCCAGCAGTTTTATTCCAGGGGGCGGCACAGATACGCAGTATTTT. Translated: CASSFIPGGGTDTQYF.

This chain uses TRBV28 with TRBJ1-2; possible D gene TRBD1, 6 bases. V gave up 7 bases and J gave up 7 bases, with 16 bases separating them. Germline V lookup: CDR1 MDHEN, CDR2 SYDVKM. The CDR3 has 13 residues. Here the CDR3 reads CASIDPGGSGYTF. CDR3 sequence (DNA): TGTGCCAGCATCGACCCCGGGGGCTCTGGCTACACCTTC.

This chain uses TRBV5-1 with TRBJ1-1; D gene uncertain. The germline V and J ends were trimmed by 7 bases and 6 bases, with 13 bases remaining between them. Germline CDR1 SGHRS, CDR2 YFSETQ. The CDR3 loop spans 12 amino acids. The CDR3 sequence: CASFGDGAEAFF. The CDR3 nucleotides read TGCGCCAGCTTCGGGGATGGGGCTGAAGCTTTCTTT. Filled out from reference TRBV5-1 and TRBJ1-1, the complete variable domain reads KAGVTQTPRYLIKTRGQQVTLSCSPISGHRSVSWYQQTPGQGLQFLFEYFSETQRNKGNFPGRFSGRQFSNSRSEMNVSTLELGDSALYLCASFGDGAEAFFGQGTRLTVV.

The chain is built from TRBV7-9 and TRBJ1-1; maybe TRBD1 (5 bases). V was trimmed by 7 bases and J by 1 base, leaving 10 bases between them. This CDR3 contains 13 residues. Germline CDR1 reads SEHNR; CDR2 reads FQNEAQ (reference sequence). DNA of the CDR3: TGTGCCAGCATAATGGGGGAGAACACTGAAGCTTTCTTT. Translating it yields CASIMGENTEAFF.

The CDR3 DNA follows: TGCGCCAGCAGCCCAGGAACCACTGAAGCTTTCTTT. The encoded protein is CASSPGTTEAFF. The rearrangement uses TRBV4-1 and TRBJ1-1; D is unclear. Germline CDR1 MGHRA, CDR2 YSYEKL. This CDR3 has 12 residues. V was trimmed by 4 bases and J by 4 bases, leaving 7 bases between them.

The chain has TRBV6-5 and TRBJ1-6; D is possibly TRBD1 (6 bases). CDR3 length equals 15 residues. Germline V gives CDR1 MNHEY, CDR2 SVGAGI. V shed 6 bases and J shed 5 bases, with 14 bases lying between them. CDR3 in amino acids: CASSLQGGHNSPLHF. In DNA form, the CDR3 reads TGTGCCAGCAGCCTACAGGGAGGTCATAATTCACCCCTCCACTTT.

The chain couples TRBV10-3 to TRBJ1-5, with D maybe TRBD1 (5 bases). Trimming removed 10 bases from V and 4 bases from J, with 17 bases in between. Germline CDR1 reads ENHRY; CDR2 reads SYGVKD. This CDR3 has 14 residues. The DNA for the CDR3 is TGTGCCACCTCTGGGGGGGGTCAGAATCAGCCCCAGCATTTT. Residues: CATSGGGQNQPQHF.

This chain links TRBV6-6 with TRBJ2-7; D is ambiguous. Trimming stripped 7 bases from V and 2 bases from J, with 21 bases between. This CDR3 has 16 amino acids. Germline V gives CDR1 MNHNY, CDR2 SVGAGI (reference sequence). For the CDR3, the DNA is TGTGCCAGCACTACCGACCTGGCTGACCTTGCCTACGAGCAGTACTTC. This codes for CASTTDLADLAYEQYF.

This clone was picked up one time. The V and J genes are TRBV7-6 and TRBJ1-1; 10 bases fit TRBD1. The CDR3 consists of 17 residues. CDR1 and CDR2 (germline): SGHVS, FNYEAQ. The J segment lost 4 bases and the V segment lost 1 base, leaving 9 bases of the junction unmatched. The CDR3 spells CASSLVLGQGIGTEAFF. The CDR3 DNA is TGTGCCAGCAGCTTAGTTCTGGGACAGGGGATCGGCACTGAAGCTTTCTTT.

CDR3 in DNA: TGTGCCAGCAGCCCGGGAATCTATAATTCACCCCTCCACTTT. It is translated as CASSPGIYNSPLHF. The V and J genes are TRBV6-6 and TRBJ1-6; no reliable D call. The V and J ends lost 6 bases and 3 bases respectively, with 9 bases between them. Germline V CDR1 and CDR2: MNHNY, SVGAGI (reference sequence). This CDR3 has 14 residues.

This chain connects TRBV27 to TRBJ1-2; maybe TRBD1 (5 bases). This CDR3 comprises 14 residues. CDR1 and CDR2 from the germline V gene are MNHEY and SMNVEV (reference sequence). V shed 5 bases and J shed 9 bases, with 19 bases lying between them. This CDR3 reads CASSHGSGDRRYTF. CDR3 bases: TGTGCCAGCAGTCATGGATCGGGGGATAGGCGCTACACCTTC.

The rearrangement links TRBV4-1 to TRBJ1-4; no clear D. The CDR3 contains 15 residues. The V and J ends lost 1 base and 7 bases respectively, with 13 bases between them. The germline V gene has CDR1 MGHRA and CDR2 YSYEKL. The CDR3 loop is CASSQVGGEGEKLFF. Here the CDR3 DNA reads TGCGCCAGCAGCCAAGTGGGCGGGGAGGGTGAAAAACTGTTTTTT.

The chain joins TRBV23-1 to TRBJ2-7, with D perhaps TRBD1 or TRBD2 (5 bases each). TRBV23-1 counts as an open reading frame of uncertain function. The length of the CDR3 is 17 residues. V dropped 6 bases and J dropped 4 bases, with 25 bases sitting between them. CDR3 DNA sequence: TGCGCCAGCAGAGACCCTTTCCCGGGACCGCCACCTTACGAGCAGTACTTC. Translating it yields CASRDPFPGPPPYEQYF.

V is TRBV5-8 and J is TRBJ1-6, with 12 nucleotides matching TRBD1. Trimming cost V 6 bases and J 10 bases; bases outside gene matches: 8. Per the germline V gene, CDR1 is SGHTS and CDR2 is YDEGEE. There are 15 residues in the CDR3. CDR3 loop: CASTHRDRGLSPLHF. The CDR3, as DNA: TGTGCCAGCACCCACAGGGACAGGGGGCTCTCACCCCTCCACTTT.